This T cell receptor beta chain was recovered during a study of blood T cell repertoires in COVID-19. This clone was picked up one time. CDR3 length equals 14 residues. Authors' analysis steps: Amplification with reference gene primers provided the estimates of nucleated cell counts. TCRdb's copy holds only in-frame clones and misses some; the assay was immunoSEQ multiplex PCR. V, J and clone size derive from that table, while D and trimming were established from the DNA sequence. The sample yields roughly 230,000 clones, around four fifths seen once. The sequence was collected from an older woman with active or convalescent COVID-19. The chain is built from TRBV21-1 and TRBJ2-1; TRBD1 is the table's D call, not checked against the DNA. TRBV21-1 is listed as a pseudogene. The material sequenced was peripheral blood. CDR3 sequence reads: CAIMTGPLYNEQFF. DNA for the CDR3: TGTGCCATTATGACAGGGCCCCTCTACAATGAGCAGTTCTTC.